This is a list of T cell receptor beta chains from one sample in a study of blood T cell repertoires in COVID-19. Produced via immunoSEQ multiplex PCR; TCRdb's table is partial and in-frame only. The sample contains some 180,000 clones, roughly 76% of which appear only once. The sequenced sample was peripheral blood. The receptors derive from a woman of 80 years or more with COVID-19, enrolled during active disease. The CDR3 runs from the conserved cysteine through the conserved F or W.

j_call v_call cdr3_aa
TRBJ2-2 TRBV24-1 CATSDSGTGSGELFF
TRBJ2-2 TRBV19 CASVPSGNTGELFF
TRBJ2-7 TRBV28 CASTLSGISYEQYF
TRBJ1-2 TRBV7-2 CASSPGGSKPGGYTF
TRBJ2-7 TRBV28 CASNPGQSYEQYF
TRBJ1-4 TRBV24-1 CATSDSTLASEKLFF
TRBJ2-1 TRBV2 CASRNRFLRNEQFF
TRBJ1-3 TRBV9 CASSILDSSGNTIYF
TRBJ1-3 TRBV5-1 CASTEQGSGNTIYF
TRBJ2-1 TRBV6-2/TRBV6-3 CAGSPPSGGYEQFF
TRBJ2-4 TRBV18 CASSTFRSIQYF
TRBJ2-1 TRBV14 CASSQVWALQFF
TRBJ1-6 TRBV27 CASSLSGGVNSPLHF
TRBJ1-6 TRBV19 CASSIKGVPDSPLHF
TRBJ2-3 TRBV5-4 CASSLDPGGSTDTQYF
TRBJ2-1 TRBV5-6 CASSMGPLTSGHYNEQFF
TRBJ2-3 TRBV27 CASSFAGSTDTQYF
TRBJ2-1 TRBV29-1 CSVEGGQGMSEQFF
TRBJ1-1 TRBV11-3 CASSSQESTEAFF
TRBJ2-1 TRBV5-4 CASSHSGLFYYNEQFF
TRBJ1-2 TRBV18 CASSPQRGRDRNYGYTF
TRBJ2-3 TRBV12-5 CASGLGRDTQYF
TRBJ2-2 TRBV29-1 CSVRLRDRGNTGELFF
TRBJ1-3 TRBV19 CASSIGLSGNTIYF
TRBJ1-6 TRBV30 CAWRGGFNNSPLHF
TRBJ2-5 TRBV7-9 CASSLVGGLGETQYF
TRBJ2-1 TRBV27 CASSLQGLAGGRYEQFF
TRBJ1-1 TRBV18 CASSPSPPGTEAFF
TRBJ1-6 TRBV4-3 CASSQDLDRSSYNSPLHF
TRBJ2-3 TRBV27 CASSPPLQGSTDTQYF